Shown below are 15 T cell receptor beta chains from a single sample sequenced in a study of T-cell memory formation after mild COVID-19. One entry per CDR3 protein results from TCRdb running MiXCR on the 5' RACE reads. The sample shows about 340,000 distinct CDR3 sequences, roughly 15% of them seen only once. The sequencing input was PBMCs or a T cell subset sorted from them (not recorded which). These receptors originate from a young man who had mild COVID-19 (a few samples of this study predate the infection). Cell type and time point are not known.

The chain combines TRBV6-5 with TRBJ2-5, with TRBD2 matching 10 bases. This CDR3 is built from 17 residues. From germline, CDR1 is MNHEY and CDR2 SVGAGI. V dropped 5 bases and J dropped 1; count of bases not matched to a gene: 10. The CDR3 is CASSRPGLAELQETQYF. For the CDR3, the DNA is TGTGCCAGCAGTCGCCCCGGACTAGCGGAACTCCAAGAGACCCAGTACTTC.

This clonotype has at least ten counts. V usage is TRBV27 and J usage is TRBJ2-1, with TRBD2 matching over 9 bases. Trimming removed 2 bases from V and 4 bases from J; junction bases left unmatched: 3. The germline gives CDR1 MNHEY, CDR2 SMNVEV (reference sequence). This CDR3 has 15 residues. The CDR3 is CASSLIAGVYNEQFF. Here the CDR3 DNA reads TGTGCCAGCAGTTTAATAGCGGGGGTATACAATGAGCAGTTCTTC.

This chain uses TRBV6-2 or TRBV6-3 with TRBJ2-7; TRBD2 is a possible D gene (5 bases). CDR1 and CDR2 from the germline V gene are MNHEY and SVGEGT. This CDR3 is 8 amino acids long. The CDR3 loop reads CVRGEQYV. CDR3 nucleotides: TGTGTACGGGGCGAGCAGTACGTC.

J is TRBJ2-7 and V is TRBV20-1; D remains ambiguous. V lost 6 bases and J 3 bases, leaving 18 bases between the germline ends. This CDR3 is 14 amino acids long. Germline CDR1 DFQATT, CDR2 SNEGSKA (reference sequence). CDR3 sequence (DNA): TGCAGTGCCCACCCCACAGTGGCCAACTACGAGCAGTACGTC. Translated: CSAHPTVANYEQYV.

This clonotype was seen more than once but under ten times. This chain's CDR3 is CASSPTSGGAGEQFF. CDR3 bases: TGCGCCAGCAGCCCTACTAGCGGGGGGGCCGGTGAGCAGTTCTTC. The chain carries TRBV4-3 and TRBJ2-1, with 13 bases identical to TRBD2. The CDR3 spans 15 residues. Germline lookup yields CDR1 LGHNA and CDR2 YSLEER. The V gene end was trimmed by 4 bases and the J gene end by 9 bases; junction bases not matched to a gene: 6.

This sequence joins TRBV15 and TRBJ2-3; D is unclear. The CDR3 consists of 13 residues. CDR1 is LNHNV, CDR2 YYDKDF, per germline (reference sequence). The V end lost 1 base, the J end lost 4 bases, and 6 bases lay between the germline ends. DNA for the CDR3: TGTGCCACCAGCAGAGTGGTTTCAGATACGCAGTATTTT. Protein: CATSRVVSDTQYF.

This clonotype was detected only a few times. The J gene is TRBJ2-2, the V gene TRBV6-5; TRBD2 matches 11 bases. Germline CDR1 MNHEY, CDR2 SVGAGI. The CDR3 loop spans 17 amino acids. The junction had 9 bases not matched to a gene; V was cut back by 4 bases and J by 5 bases. The CDR3 loop reads CASSSLAGGWGTGELFF. In nucleotides, the CDR3 is TGTGCCAGCAGTTCGCTAGCGGGGGGCTGGGGGACCGGGGAGCTGTTTTTT.

This clonotype came up many times. The rearrangement joins TRBV20-1 to TRBJ2-3, with 9 positions matching TRBD2. The germline V gene has CDR1 DFQATT and CDR2 SNEGSKA (reference sequence). CDR3 size: 15 residues. V lost 0 bases to trimming and J lost 5 bases; unmatched junction nucleotides: 6. Written as DNA, the CDR3 is TGCAGTGCTAGAGAAAGGACTAGCGCGGGAGATACGCAGTATTTT. Its translation is CSARERTSAGDTQYF.

The table lists this clonotype with many counts. The chain joins TRBV14 to TRBJ2-1, with 7 bases lining up with TRBD1. Germline trimming cut 1 base from V and 2 bases from J; bases unmatched to any gene: 11. Germline V gives CDR1 SGHDN, CDR2 FVKESK. The CDR3 has 18 amino acids. CDR3 bases: TGTGCCAGCAGCCAAGGTAAAGCGGTAGGGGGCGCCTACAATGAGCAGTTCTTC. Amino acids: CASSQGKAVGGAYNEQFF.

This clonotype turned up a few times. V is TRBV28 and J is TRBJ1-2, with TRBD1 matching over 9 bases. With V trimmed by 5 bases and J by 4 bases, 5 bases remained unmatched. Per the germline V gene, CDR1 is MDHEN and CDR2 is SYDVKM. This CDR3 spans 14 amino acids. The CDR3, as DNA: TGTGCCAGCAGTGGACAGGGGAGGACCTATGGCTACACCTTC. Its protein is CASSGQGRTYGYTF.

This sequence joins TRBV20-1 and TRBJ1-4, with 7 bases matching TRBD1. The CDR3 contains 14 residues. V was pared by 3 bases and J by 4 bases, with 5 bases of the junction left unmatched. Germline V gene data show CDR1 as DFQATT and CDR2 as SNEGSKA (reference sequence). In DNA, the CDR3 is TGCAGTGCTAGGCGGACAGGAGATAATGAAAAACTGTTTTTT. Residues: CSARRTGDNEKLFF.

This clonotype was observed a few times. The rearrangement uses TRBV5-1 and TRBJ2-3, with 8 bases fitting TRBD2. The CDR3 extends over 17 amino acids. The trim removed 2 bases at V and 2 bases at J, leaving 10 bases unmatched. Germline CDR1 reads SGHRS; CDR2 reads YFSETQ. The CDR3 here is CASSLPQTLADTDTQYF. Here the CDR3 DNA reads TGCGCCAGCAGCTTACCACAAACACTAGCGGACACAGATACGCAGTATTTT. Variable domain in full (rest from reference TRBV5-1 and TRBJ2-3): KAGVTQTPRYLIKTRGQQVTLSCSPISGHRSVSWYQQTPGQGLQFLFEYFSETQRNKGNFPGRFSGRQFSNSRSEMNVSTLELGDSALYLCASSLPQTLADTDTQYFGPGTRLTVL.

This clonotype was seen many times. The chain links TRBV18 to TRBJ2-3; D call uncertain. Germline CDR1 is KGHSH and CDR2 is LQKENI. The V and J ends lost 8 bases and 2 bases respectively, with 8 bases between them. The length of the CDR3 is 12 residues. The CDR3 DNA sequence: TGTGCCAGCAGCCCTGACACAGATACGCAGTATTTT. Protein: CASSPDTDTQYF.

The chain links TRBV14 to TRBJ2-4, with D tentatively TRBD1 or TRBD2 (5 bases each). Germline V gives CDR1 SGHDN, CDR2 FVKESK. The CDR3 extends over 16 amino acids. Trimming shortened V by 4 bases and J by 0 bases, and 13 bases separated the two germline ends. CDR3 DNA: TGTGCCAGCAGCCTTCTTGGGGACCCAGCCAAAAACATTCAGTACTTC. Its protein product is CASSLLGDPAKNIQYF.

The chain couples TRBV6-2 or TRBV6-3 to TRBJ1-2, with D possibly being TRBD1 (5 bases). The CDR3 is 15 residues long. V was clipped by 5 bases and J by 7 bases, with 20 bases between them. Germline-derived CDR1 and CDR2 are MNHEY and SVGEGT. CDR3 bases: TGTGCCAGCAGTAAATCTTCCGGGACGATGGGTGGCTACACCTTC. Translating gives CASSKSSGTMGGYTF.